Listed below are T cell receptor beta chains from one sample, sequenced in a study of early stage breast cancer tumors. Produced via immunoSEQ multiplex PCR; TCRdb's table is partial and in-frame only. The sample contains tens of thousands of clones, approximately 78% of which appear only once. The sample was blood. Receptor source: a person aged 40 to 49 with breast cancer. The CDR3 runs from the conserved cysteine through the conserved F or W. Fields, in order: J gene, V gene, clone size, D gene, CDR3 protein, CDR3 DNA. A D gene is named only where the DNA matches it firmly. Rows may omit the clone size; those that give it use once, few, many or a size class.

TRBJ1-1 TRBV29-1 - - CSVVRGHTEAFF TGCAGCGTTGTCAGGGGCCATACTGAAGCTTTCTTT
TRBJ2-7 TRBV14 - TRBD1 CASSQDWTGYEQYF TGTGCCAGCAGCCAAGATTGGACAGGATACGAGCAGTACTTC
TRBJ2-7 TRBV9 - - CASAGLGSYEQYF TGTGCCAGCGCGGGACTGGGCTCCTACGAGCAGTACTTC
TRBJ2-5 TRBV19 - TRBD2 CASNPRGVETQYF TGTGCCAGTAATCCCCGGGGGGTGGAGACCCAGTACTTC
TRBJ1-3 TRBV9 - - CASSSTGFGNTIYF TGTGCCAGCAGCTCAACAGGGTTTGGAAACACCATATATTTT
TRBJ1-2 TRBV29-1 - - CSVVFGTEYRGYTF TGCAGCGTTGTTTTTGGGACGGAATACCGCGGCTACACCTTC
TRBJ2-7 TRBV7-9 - - CASSPPLKGPTTGEQYF TGTGCCAGCAGCCCACCGTTGAAAGGACCCACTACGGGGGAGCAGTACTTC
TRBJ2-5 TRBV5-4 - - CASSLSGWTPRQETQYF TGTGCCAGCAGCTTATCGGGCTGGACCCCCCGCCAAGAGACCCAGTACTTC
TRBJ2-1 TRBV2 - TRBD2 CASRAGRGLAGGYGYNEQFF TGTGCCAGCAGGGCTGGAAGGGGACTAGCGGGAGGTTATGGCTACAATGAGCAGTTCTTC
TRBJ2-1 TRBV7-9 - TRBD2 CASSLLVAGANEQFF TGTGCCAGCAGCTTATTAGTAGCGGGAGCCAATGAGCAGTTCTTC
TRBJ1-1 TRBV15 - - CATSRDRGGKNTEAFF TGTGCCACCAGCAGAGATCGAGGAGGAAAGAACACTGAAGCTTTCTTT
TRBJ1-1 TRBV10-3 few - CAISEAGRSTEAFF TGTGCCATCAGTGAGGCAGGGCGCAGCACTGAAGCTTTCTTT
TRBJ2-7 TRBV6-1 few - CASSETVGQIYEQYF TGTGCCAGCAGTGAAACTGTTGGACAAATCTACGAGCAGTACTTC
TRBJ2-3 TRBV10-1 - - CASSESGGSPSTDTQYF TGCGCCAGCAGTGAGTCGGGTGGAAGCCCTAGCACAGATACGCAGTATTTT
TRBJ2-1 TRBV7-2 - TRBD2 CASSPGLADEQFF TGTGCCAGCAGCCCCGGACTAGCCGATGAGCAGTTCTTC
TRBJ2-2 TRBV19 - - CASSPRGGTGSNTGELFF TGTGCCAGTAGTCCACGGGGCGGGACGGGCTCGAACACCGGGGAGCTGTTTTTT
TRBJ2-1 TRBV5-1 - TRBD2 CASSLRGSGLPPYNEQFF TGCGCCAGCAGCTTACGGGGTAGCGGGTTGCCCCCCTACAATGAGCAGTTCTTC
TRBJ1-1 TRBV10-1 few TRBD1 CASSLPRDRGCMNTEAFF TGCGCCAGCAGTCTGCCCCGGGACAGGGGTTGTATGAACACTGAAGCTTTCTTT
TRBJ2-7 TRBV7-6 medium-sized - CASSLGTGSYEQYF TGTGCCAGCAGCTTAGGTACCGGGTCCTACGAGCAGTACTTC
TRBJ2-2 TRBV7-8 - - CASSSDSLRGGTSTGELFF TGTGCCAGCAGCTCCGATTCCCTGCGCGGAGGGACCAGCACCGGGGAGCTGTTTTTT
TRBJ2-7 TRBV4-2 few TRBD2 CASSQVGTGGRSYEQYF TGTGCCAGCAGCCAAGTTGGGACGGGAGGGCGCTCCTACGAGCAGTACTTC
TRBJ2-5 TRBV18 - TRBD1 CASSPGTGDETQYF TGTGCCAGCTCACCCGGGACAGGGGATGAGACCCAGTACTTC
TRBJ2-7 TRBV19 - TRBD1 CASSTQDRQYEQYF TGTGCCAGTAGTACCCAGGACAGGCAGTACGAGCAGTACTTC
TRBJ2-7 TRBV23-1 - - CASSQSHRRRLSSYEQYF TGCGCCAGCAGTCAATCTCACAGGCGAAGACTTAGCTCCTACGAGCAGTACTTC
TRBJ2-2 TRBV11-3 - TRBD2 CASSLSPLAGAGELFF TGTGCCAGCAGTCTCTCGCCACTAGCGGGAGCCGGGGAGCTGTTTTTT
TRBJ1-3 TRBV4-1 - - CASSQDSRTGGNTIYF TGCGCCAGCAGCCAAGATTCCCGGACGGGTGGAAACACCATATATTTT
TRBJ2-7 TRBV4-2 - TRBD2 CASSQWAGGTYEQYF TGTGCCAGCAGCCAATGGGCGGGAGGGACCTACGAGCAGTACTTC
TRBJ1-2 TRBV2 few - CASSSFEGYGDGYTF TGTGCCAGCAGTTCCTTCGAGGGGTACGGGGATGGCTACACCTTC
TRBJ1-1 TRBV18 - - CASSKSQDMNTEAFF TGTGCCAGCTCTAAGAGCCAGGACATGAACACTGAAGCTTTCTTT
TRBJ2-5 TRBV2 - - CASSAGLGETQYF TGTGCCAGCAGTGCAGGGTTAGGAGAGACCCAGTACTTC
TRBJ2-3 TRBV30 - - CAWSRVGRGDTQYF TGTGCCTGGAGTAGGGTCGGGAGAGGAGATACGCAGTATTTT
TRBJ2-1 TRBV7-2 - TRBD2 CASSLGGLAGGPHLGEQFF TGTGCCAGCAGCTTAGGAGGACTAGCGGGAGGGCCCCACCTGGGTGAGCAGTTCTTC
TRBJ2-2 TRBV19 - - CASSPRPGENTGELFF TGTGCCAGTAGCCCCCGCCCGGGAGAGAACACCGGGGAGCTGTTTTTT
TRBJ1-5 TRBV5-8 - TRBD1 CASSPGQGSQPQHF TGTGCCAGCAGCCCCGGACAGGGAAGTCAGCCCCAGCATTTT
TRBJ2-3 TRBV18 - - CASSPRQGTDTQYF TGTGCCAGCTCACCCCGACAGGGCACAGATACGCAGTATTTT
TRBJ2-1 TRBV5-8 - TRBD2 CASSRGLAAYNEQFF TGTGCCAGCAGCCGGGGACTAGCGGCCTACAATGAGCAGTTCTTC
TRBJ2-7 TRBV25-1 - - CASSEGGGPYEQYF TGTGCCAGCAGTGAAGGTGGGGGACCATACGAGCAGTACTTC
TRBJ2-7 TRBV10-2 - TRBD2 CASSEYASGRGSEQYF TGCGCCAGCAGTGAGTATGCTAGCGGGAGGGGTTCCGAGCAGTACTTC
TRBJ2-1 TRBV5-1 once TRBD2 CASSLPTSGSHNEQFF TGCGCCAGCAGCCTACCGACTAGCGGGAGCCACAATGAGCAGTTCTTC
TRBJ2-5 TRBV9 - TRBD1 CASSVATGAQETQYF TGTGCCAGCAGCGTAGCGACAGGGGCACAAGAGACCCAGTACTTC
TRBJ2-7 TRBV5-1 - - CASSYTGLEQYF TGCGCCAGCAGTTACACAGGGCTCGAGCAGTACTTC
TRBJ2-1 TRBV11-3 - - CASFGGSNEQFF TGTGCCAGCTTCGGGGGTAGCAATGAGCAGTTCTTC
TRBJ2-7 TRBV18 - TRBD2 CASSPSSGRATYEQYF TGTGCCAGCTCACCGTCCAGCGGGAGGGCGACCTACGAGCAGTACTTC
TRBJ2-3 TRBV7-9 - - CASSLLPKDTQYF TGTGCCAGCAGCTTATTACCGAAAGATACGCAGTATTTT
TRBJ2-1 TRBV2 - - CASRQARSSYNEQFF TGTGCCAGCAGACAAGCGAGGAGCTCCTACAATGAGCAGTTCTTC
TRBJ1-1 TRBV6-5 - TRBD1 CASSYRGRYTEAFF TGTGCCAGCAGTTACAGGGGGCGCTACACTGAAGCTTTCTTT
TRBJ1-1 TRBV6-1 - - CASMWLLATEAFF TGTGCCAGCATGTGGTTGCTGGCCACTGAAGCTTTCTTT
TRBJ2-1 TRBV13 - - CASSNYSKPPNEQFF TGTGCCAGCAGCAACTACTCAAAACCTCCCAATGAGCAGTTCTTC
TRBJ2-3 TRBV7-9 - TRBD2 CASTLLAGDTQYF TGTGCCAGCACCCTACTAGCGGGAGATACGCAGTATTTT
TRBJ2-3 TRBV7-9 - TRBD2 CAGQEQLAGVQYF TGTGCCGGGCAGGAGCAACTAGCGGGAGTTCAGTATTTT
TRBJ1-5 TRBV10-3 - - CATSSDNQPQHF TGTGCCACCAGCAGCGATAATCAGCCCCAGCATTTT
TRBJ2-7 TRBV5-1 - TRBD2 CASSPLTGSGSYEQYF TGCGCCAGCAGCCCCCTGACGGGTAGCGGGAGCTACGAGCAGTACTTC